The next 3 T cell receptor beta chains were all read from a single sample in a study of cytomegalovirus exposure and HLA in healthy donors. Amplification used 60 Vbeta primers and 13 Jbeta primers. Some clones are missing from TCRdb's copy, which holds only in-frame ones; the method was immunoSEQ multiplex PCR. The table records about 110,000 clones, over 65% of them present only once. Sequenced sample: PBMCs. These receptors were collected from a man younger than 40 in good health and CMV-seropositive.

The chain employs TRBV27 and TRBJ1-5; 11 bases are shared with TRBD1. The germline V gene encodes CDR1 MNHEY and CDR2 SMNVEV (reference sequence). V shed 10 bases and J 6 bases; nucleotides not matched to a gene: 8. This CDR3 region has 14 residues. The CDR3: CATSGTGGTQPQHF. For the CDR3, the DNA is TGTGCCACCTCCGGGACAGGGGGAACTCAGCCCCAGCATTTT.

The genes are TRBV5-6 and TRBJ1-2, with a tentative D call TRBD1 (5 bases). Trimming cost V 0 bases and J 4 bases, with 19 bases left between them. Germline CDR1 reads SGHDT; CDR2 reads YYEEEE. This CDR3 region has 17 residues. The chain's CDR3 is CASSLVSQTAGLYGYTF. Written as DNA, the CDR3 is TGTGCCAGCAGCTTGGTCTCGCAGACAGCGGGTCTCTATGGCTACACCTTC.

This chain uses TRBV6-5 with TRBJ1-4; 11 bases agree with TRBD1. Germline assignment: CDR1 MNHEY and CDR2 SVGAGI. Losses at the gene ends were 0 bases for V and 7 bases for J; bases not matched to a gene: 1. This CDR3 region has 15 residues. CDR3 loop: CASSYSGTGGEKLFF. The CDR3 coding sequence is TGTGCCAGCAGTTACTCCGGGACAGGGGGTGAAAAACTGTTTTTT.